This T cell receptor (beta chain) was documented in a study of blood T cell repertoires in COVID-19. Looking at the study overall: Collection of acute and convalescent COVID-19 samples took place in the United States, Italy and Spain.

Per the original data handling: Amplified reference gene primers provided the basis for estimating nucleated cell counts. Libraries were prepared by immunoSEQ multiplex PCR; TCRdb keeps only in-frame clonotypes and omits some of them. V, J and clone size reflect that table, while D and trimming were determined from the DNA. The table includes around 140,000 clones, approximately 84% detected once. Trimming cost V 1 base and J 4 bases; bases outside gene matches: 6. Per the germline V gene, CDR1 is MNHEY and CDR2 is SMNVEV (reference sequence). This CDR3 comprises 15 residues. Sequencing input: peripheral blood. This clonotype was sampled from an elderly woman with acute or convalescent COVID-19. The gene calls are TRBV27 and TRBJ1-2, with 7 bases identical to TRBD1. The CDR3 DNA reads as TGTGCCAGCAGTTTATTTTACGGGACAGCCTATGGCTACACCTTC. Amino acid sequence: CASSLFYGTAYGYTF.